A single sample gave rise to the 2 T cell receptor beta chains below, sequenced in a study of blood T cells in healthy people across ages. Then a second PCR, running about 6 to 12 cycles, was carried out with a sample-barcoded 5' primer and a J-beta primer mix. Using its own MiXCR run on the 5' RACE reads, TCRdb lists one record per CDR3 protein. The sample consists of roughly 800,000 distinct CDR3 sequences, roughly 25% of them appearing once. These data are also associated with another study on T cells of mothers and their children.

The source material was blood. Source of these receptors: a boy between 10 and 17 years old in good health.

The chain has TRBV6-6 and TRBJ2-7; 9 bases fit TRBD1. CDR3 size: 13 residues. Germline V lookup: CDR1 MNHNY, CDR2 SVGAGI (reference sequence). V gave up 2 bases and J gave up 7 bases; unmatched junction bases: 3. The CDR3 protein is CASSYPDRGEQYF. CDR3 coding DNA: TGTGCCAGCAGTTACCCCGACAGGGGGGAGCAGTACTTC.

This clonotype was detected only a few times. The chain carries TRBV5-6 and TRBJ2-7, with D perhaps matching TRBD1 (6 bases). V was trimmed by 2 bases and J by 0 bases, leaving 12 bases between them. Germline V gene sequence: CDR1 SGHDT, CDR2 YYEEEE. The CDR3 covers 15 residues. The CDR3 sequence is CASSFRDTYSYEQYF. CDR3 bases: TGTGCCAGCAGCTTCCGGGACACCTACTCCTACGAGCAGTACTTC.